This is a list of T cell receptor beta chains from one sample in a study of blood T cell repertoires in COVID-19. Assay used: immunoSEQ multiplex PCR; TCRdb lists only in-frame clones, some missing. Of some 200,000 clones listed, around four fifths were seen once; the top ten hold 0.95%. The sequenced sample was peripheral blood. These receptors all come from a man in his fifties or sixties with COVID-19, enrolled during active disease. Both conserved end residues are part of each CDR3. D genes are given only for firm matches. A clone size is listed for some rows: how often the clone was seen (once, few, many), or a class if it is expanded.

clone_size	v_call	j_call	d_call	cdr3_aa	cdr3_nt
NA	TRBV4-3	TRBJ1-6	NA	CASSQDVTGHYNSPLHF	TGCGCCAGCAGCCAAGATGTGACAGGACACTATAATTCACCCCTCCACTTT
NA	TRBV5-1	TRBJ2-7	TRBD1	CASSQGTGRHEQYF	TGCGCCAGCAGCCAGGGGACAGGGAGGCACGAGCAGTACTTC
NA	TRBV9	TRBJ1-2	NA	CASSVGSGNNYGYTF	TGTGCCAGCAGCGTAGGCTCAGGGAATAACTATGGCTACACCTTC
NA	TRBV19	TRBJ2-1	NA	CASSPPGDGSEQFF	TGTGCCAGTAGCCCCCCGGGGGATGGTAGTGAGCAGTTCTTC
NA	TRBV29-1	TRBJ1-2	NA	CSVWTNYGYTF	TGCAGCGTATGGACAAACTATGGCTACACCTTC
NA	TRBV28	TRBJ1-1	NA	CASSSGVRTEAFF	TGTGCCAGCAGTTCCGGGGTGCGGACTGAAGCTTTCTTT
few	TRBV30	TRBJ2-6	NA	CAWSTLQGAGANVLTF	TGTGCCTGGAGTACCCTTCAGGGCGCTGGGGCCAACGTCCTGACTTTC
NA	TRBV7-9	TRBJ1-5	TRBD1	CASSQGQGGFQPQHF	TGTGCCAGCAGTCAGGGACAGGGAGGTTTTCAGCCCCAGCATTTT
NA	TRBV5-1	TRBJ2-7	NA	CASSLDSGPYEQYF	TGCGCCAGCAGCTTGGATAGCGGACCCTACGAGCAGTACTTC
NA	TRBV16	TRBJ2-7	NA	CASSQSRPAAEQYF	TGTGCCAGCAGCCAATCTCGCCCAGCGGCCGAGCAGTACTTC
NA	TRBV3-1/TRBV3-2	TRBJ2-7	TRBD2	CASTRTSGGYEQYF	TGTGCCAGCACCCGGACTAGCGGAGGCTACGAGCAGTACTTC
NA	TRBV4-2	TRBJ2-7	TRBD1	CASSPTGSDHEQYF	TGTGCCAGCAGCCCGACAGGGTCGGATCACGAGCAGTACTTC
once	TRBV10-3	TRBJ1-3	TRBD1	CAISVGQGIRNTIYF	TGTGCCATCAGTGTGGGACAGGGGATAAGAAACACCATATATTTT
NA	TRBV6-1	TRBJ2-7	NA	CASSDGGYEYF	TGTGCCAGCAGTGACGGGGGTTACGAGTACTTC
NA	TRBV11-2	TRBJ1-3	NA	CASTPGGTHYSGNTIYF	TGTGCCAGCACCCCCGGTGGCACTCACTACTCTGGAAACACCATATATTTT
NA	TRBV19	TRBJ1-5	TRBD1	CASSIGAGGHQPQHF	TGTGCCAGTAGTATAGGTGCAGGGGGTCATCAGCCCCAGCATTTT
once	TRBV9	TRBJ2-1	TRBD2	CASTAGGGNNEQFF	TGTGCCAGCACCGCGGGGGGAGGGAACAATGAGCAGTTCTTC
NA	TRBV25-1	TRBJ2-5	TRBD2	CASSEGGGRKTQYF	TGTGCCAGCAGTGAGGGGGGGGGAAGAAAGACCCAGTACTTC
NA	TRBV5-1	TRBJ2-7	TRBD1	CASSRGRDSSYEQYF	TGCGCCAGCAGCAGGGGCCGGGACAGCTCCTACGAGCAGTACTTC
few	TRBV5-6	TRBJ1-5	TRBD1	CASSARDRGRNQPQHF	TGTGCCAGCAGCGCCCGGGACAGGGGCCGCAATCAGCCCCAGCATTTT
once	TRBV19	TRBJ1-5	NA	CASSIDRINQPQHF	TGTGCCAGTAGTATAGACAGGATAAATCAGCCCCAGCATTTT
NA	TRBV6-5	TRBJ2-2	NA	CASSYGGTGELFF	TGTGCCAGCAGTTATGGAGGTACCGGGGAGCTGTTTTTT
NA	TRBV7-9	TRBJ2-5	TRBD1	CASSVAGTESQETQYF	TGTGCCAGCAGCGTGGCCGGGACAGAGTCACAAGAGACCCAGTACTTC
NA	TRBV28	TRBJ2-1	NA	CASSLISTYNEQFF	TGTGCCAGCAGTTTAATCTCCACATACAATGAGCAGTTCTTC
NA	TRBV3-1/TRBV3-2	TRBJ1-1	TRBD1	CASSQVPGQGEVTEAFF	TGTGCCAGCAGCCAAGTCCCGGGACAGGGGGAGGTGACTGAAGCTTTCTTT
NA	TRBV6-5	TRBJ2-7	NA	CASSPPQGGSYEQYF	TGTGCCAGCAGTCCCCCACAGGGAGGGTCCTACGAGCAGTACTTC
NA	TRBV27	TRBJ1-5	NA	CASSLTGNQPQHF	TGTGCCAGCAGTTTAACGGGGAATCAGCCCCAGCATTTT
NA	TRBV28	TRBJ2-1	NA	CASSSVIYEQFF	TGTGCCAGCAGTTCCGTAATTTATGAGCAGTTCTTC
NA	TRBV19	TRBJ1-4	NA	CASSVIGTPNEKLFF	TGTGCCAGTAGTGTGATAGGGACACCGAATGAAAAACTGTTTTTT
NA	TRBV7-9	TRBJ1-6	NA	CASSWGHGDGSPLHF	TGTGCCAGCAGCTGGGGACACGGGGACGGTTCACCCCTCCACTTT
few	TRBV6-5	TRBJ1-1	TRBD1	CASSYSGTGISFF	TGTGCCAGCAGTTACTCCGGGACAGGGATATCTTTCTTT
once	TRBV9	TRBJ2-1	NA	CASSVDRASYNEQFF	TGTGCCAGCAGCGTAGACAGGGCCTCCTACAATGAGCAGTTCTTC
NA	TRBV30	TRBJ1-2	TRBD1	CAWRVPGQLNLHYYGYTF	TGTGCCTGGAGGGTTCCGGGACAGCTGAATTTACATTACTATGGCTACACCTTC
NA	TRBV6-2/TRBV6-3	TRBJ2-1	NA	CASSLRDEQFF	TGTGCCAGCAGCCTCCGCGATGAGCAGTTCTTC
NA	TRBV7-9	TRBJ2-1	NA	CASSLEYGGLSYNEQFF	TGTGCCAGCAGCTTAGAGTACGGGGGTTTATCCTACAATGAGCAGTTCTTC
once	TRBV4-2	TRBJ1-5	TRBD1	CASSVEGADQPQHF	TGTGCCAGCAGCGTCGAGGGGGCAGACCAGCCCCAGCATTTT
NA	TRBV19	TRBJ1-5	TRBD1	CASSGTGDQPQHF	TGTGCCAGTAGCGGGACAGGGGATCAGCCCCAGCATTTT
NA	TRBV20-1	TRBJ1-1	NA	CSASVATRRGAEAFF	TGCAGTGCTAGTGTGGCCACAAGAAGGGGCGCTGAAGCTTTCTTT
NA	TRBV19	TRBJ1-1	NA	CASSMSRNTEAFF	TGTGCCAGTAGTATGTCGCGGAACACTGAAGCTTTCTTT
NA	TRBV5-8	TRBJ2-3	TRBD1	CASSFNRGSTDTQYF	TGTGCCAGCAGCTTCAACAGGGGATCGACAGATACGCAGTATTTT
NA	TRBV5-4	TRBJ1-2	TRBD1	CASSWGQAFYGYTF	TGTGCCAGCAGCTGGGGACAGGCGTTCTATGGCTACACCTTC
NA	TRBV11-2	TRBJ2-2	NA	CASSSLGSVGRSTGELFF	TGTGCCAGCAGCTCCCTCGGGTCGGTGGGGCGCAGCACCGGGGAGCTGTTTTTT
NA	TRBV6-5	TRBJ2-2	NA	CASRLYTGELFF	TGTGCCAGCCGACTCTACACCGGGGAGCTGTTTTTT
once	TRBV12-5	TRBJ1-1	TRBD1	CASGLAQGQGIRDTEAFF	TGTGCTAGTGGTTTGGCCCAGGGACAGGGAATTAGGGACACTGAAGCTTTCTTT
NA	TRBV25-1	TRBJ1-2	NA	CASSETYGYTF	TGTGCCAGCAGTGAGACTTATGGCTACACCTTC
once	TRBV7-9	TRBJ1-4	TRBD1	CASSRTGETNEKLFF	TGTGCCAGCAGTAGGACAGGGGAAACTAATGAAAAACTGTTTTTT
NA	TRBV7-8	TRBJ2-3	NA	CASSFQTTAALTDTQYF	TGTGCCAGCAGCTTCCAGACGACAGCCGCCCTCACAGATACGCAGTATTTT
NA	TRBV6-1	TRBJ2-7	TRBD2	CASSSGGSSYEQYF	TGTGCCAGCAGTTCCGGGGGGAGCTCCTACGAGCAGTACTTC